The clone carrying this T cell receptor beta chain showed up just once. Its antigen is as yet unknown. This sample is drawn from a study of graft-versus-host responses after intestinal transplantation. The protocol was immunoSEQ multiplex PCR, while the TCRdb copy is restricted to in-frame clones and leaves out a portion. This sample has 110,000 to 150,000 clones, with 85% to 95% found just once. Study results and caveats: Analysis identified GvH clones in recipient marrow, with some appearing first in ileum or blood.

The CDR3 is made up of 16 amino acids. V lost 6 bases and J lost 6, with 21 bases in between. Germline CDR1 reads MNHEY; CDR2 reads SMNVEV (reference sequence). Sequenced here: unstimulated CD4+ T cells sorted from spleen or lymph node cells, sampled before intestinal transplant. The chain recombines TRBV27 with TRBJ1-5; D is unresolved. This TCR was sampled from a human donor who received an intestinal transplant. The CDR3 bases are TGTGCCAGCAGCCCGACAATCGGAGGGTACGGTCAGCCCCAGCATTTT. Encoded protein: CASSPTIGGYGQPQHF.